The present T cell receptor beta chain was sequenced within a study of control samples from healthy donors and cancer patients. Trimming shortened V by 0 bases and J by 4 bases, and 11 bases separated the two germline ends. The CDR3 has 15 residues. Germline V gives CDR1 MNHEY, CDR2 SVGAGI. Generated by immunoSEQ multiplex PCR, the TCRdb table keeps only in-frame clones and is missing some. In the table there are some 130,000 clones, approximately 90% of which are singletons. The sequencing input was blood. This TCR derives from a man between 18 and 35 years old in good health. This chain links TRBV6-5 with TRBJ2-3; no definite D call. The CDR3 is CASSYSPGASDTQYF. CDR3 coding DNA: TGTGCCAGCAGTTACTCGCCAGGAGCCTCAGATACGCAGTATTTT.